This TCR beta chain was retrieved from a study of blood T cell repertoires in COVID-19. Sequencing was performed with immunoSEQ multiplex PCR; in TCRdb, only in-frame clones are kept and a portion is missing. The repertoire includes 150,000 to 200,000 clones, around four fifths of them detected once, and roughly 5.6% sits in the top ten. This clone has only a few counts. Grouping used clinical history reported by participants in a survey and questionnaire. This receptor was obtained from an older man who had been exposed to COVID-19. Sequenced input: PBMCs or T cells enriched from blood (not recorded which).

This CDR3 reads CASSQPAFRGEWESGIQYF. The CDR3 nucleotides read TGTGCCAGCAGCCAGCCTGCCTTTCGGGGGGAATGGGAGTCGGGCATTCAGTACTTC. The chain joins TRBV3-1 (or the pseudogene TRBV3-2) to TRBJ2-4; 7 bases fit TRBD2. V dropped 3 bases and J dropped 9; count of bases not matched to a gene: 23. The CDR3 sequence is 19 residues long. Germline CDR1 reads LGHDT; CDR2 reads YNNKEL (reference sequence).